A single sample gave rise to the 25 T cell receptor beta chains below, sequenced in a study of T cells after yellow fever vaccination. TCRdb passed the 5' RACE reads through MiXCR, listing each CDR3 protein once. The sample includes 300,000 to 350,000 distinct CDR3 sequences, 9.5% to 12% seen only once; the top ten take approximately 3%. The specimen comprised CD4+ T cells sorted from PBMCs, sampled 45 days after the yellow fever booster vaccination. The receptor set was obtained from a man aged 18 to 30 who received the YFV17D yellow fever vaccine.

The chain uses TRBV29-1 and TRBJ2-2, with TRBD1 identical over 7 bases. The V gene's germline CDR1 is SQVTM and CDR2 ANQGSEA. V was pared by 5 bases and J by 7 bases, with 7 bases of the junction left unmatched. This CDR3 is built from 13 residues. CDR3 in DNA: TGCAGCGTTAACCGACAGGGTAACGGGGAGCTGTTTTTT. Translating gives CSVNRQGNGELFF.

A few counts support this clonotype. V and J are TRBV7-8 and TRBJ2-4; 9 nucleotides match TRBD1. J lost 13 bases, V lost 1 base, and 2 bases had no gene match. The germline gives CDR1 SGHVS, CDR2 FQNEAQ. This CDR3 has 12 amino acids. The CDR3 bases are TGTGCCAGCAGCTTAGGACAGGGGGGACAGTACTTC. It specifies CASSLGQGGQYF.

The chain is built from TRBV24-1 and TRBJ1-3; the D gene is possibly TRBD1 (5 bases). Germline V CDR1 and CDR2: KGHDR, SFDVKD. The V and J ends lost 9 bases and 4 bases respectively, with 9 bases between them. The length of the CDR3 is 12 residues. CDR3 DNA sequence: TGTGCCACCCAGGGTCCCGGAAACACCATATATTTT. As protein: CATQGPGNTIYF.

This clonotype was counted many times. V gene TRBV4-1 combines with J gene TRBJ2-4; 9 bases fit TRBD1. The CDR3 length is 17 residues. In germline, CDR1 is MGHRA, CDR2 YSYEKL. Trimming at V came to 4 bases and at J to 2 bases, leaving 9 bases not matched to a gene. As DNA, the CDR3 is TGCGCCAGCAGCCGCGGACAGGGGTTCGCAACCAAAAACATTCAGTACTTC. This sequence encodes CASSRGQGFATKNIQYF.

The chain is built from TRBV25-1 and TRBJ2-2; D gene ambiguous. The CDR3 loop spans 16 amino acids. The ends were cut back, 5 bases at V and 4 bases at J, with 17 bases in the middle. Germline V lookup: CDR1 MGHDK, CDR2 SYGVNS. The DNA for the CDR3 is TGTGCCAGCAGTCGCCTGGTAGGGCGAGGCACCGGGGAGCTGTTTTTT. Its translation is CASSRLVGRGTGELFF.

This rearrangement joins TRBV20-1 to TRBJ2-6; the D gene is possibly TRBD1 (6 bases). The V gene lost 5 bases and the J gene lost 0 bases, with 8 bases spanning the gap. The length of the CDR3 is 14 residues. Per germline, CDR1 DFQATT and CDR2 SNEGSKA (reference sequence). CDR3 DNA sequence: TGCAGTGCTGCGGACAGCTCTGGGGCCAACGTCCTGACTTTC. Its protein product is CSAADSSGANVLTF.

In its sample, this clonotype was seen many times. This chain uses TRBV7-9 with TRBJ1-2; D is ambiguous. Trimming removed 1 base at V and 2 bases at J, with 8 bases between. The CDR3 has 14 residues. Germline V gene data show CDR1 as SEHNR and CDR2 as FQNEAQ (reference sequence). CDR3 region: CASSLEGGNYGYTF. In DNA, the CDR3 is TGTGCCAGCAGCTTAGAGGGAGGCAACTATGGCTACACCTTC. The full variable domain, rest sourced from reference TRBV7-9 and TRBJ1-2, is DTGVSQNPRHKITKRGQNVTFRCDPISEHNRLYWYRQTLGQGPEFLTYFQNEAQLEKSRLLSDRFSAERPKGSFSTLEIQRTEQGDSAMYLCASSLEGGNYGYTFGSGTRLTVV.

This clonotype appeared a few times. The chain employs TRBV20-1 and TRBJ2-5; 7 bases are shared with TRBD1. V was clipped by 1 base and J by 3 bases; unmatched bases: 2. CDR1 is DFQATT and CDR2 is SNEGSKA in the germline V gene (reference sequence). This CDR3 is built from 13 residues. CDR3: CSARGQGKETQYF. Here the CDR3 DNA reads TGCAGTGCTAGAGGACAGGGCAAAGAGACCCAGTACTTC.

In regard to this clonotype: This may stem from a read error, because a much larger clone lies one nucleotide away. The V call is TRBV3-1, the J call TRBJ2-5; D is uncertain. CDR3 length: 13 amino acids. Germline V gives CDR1 LGHDT, CDR2 YNNKEL (reference sequence). V was clipped by 4 bases and J by 2 bases, with 8 bases between them. CDR3 sequence: CASSRVDQETQYF. CDR3 coding DNA: TGTGCCAGCAGCCGGGTGGATCAAGAGACCCAGTACTTC.

This clonotype came up a few times. V is TRBV19 and J is TRBJ1-5; possible D gene TRBD1, 6 bases. V was shortened by 3 bases and J by 3 bases, with 21 bases between the two germline ends. Per the germline V gene, CDR1 is LNHDA and CDR2 is SQIVND (reference sequence). The CDR3 length is 18 residues. The CDR3 DNA reads as TGTGCCAGTAGTATGCCCTGGCAGGGGCTAATATACAATCAGCCCCAGCATTTT. Translating gives CASSMPWQGLIYNQPQHF. The full variable domain, with the rest looked up from reference TRBV19 and TRBJ1-5, is DGGITQSPKYLFRKEGQNVTLSCEQNLNHDAMYWYRQDPGQGLRLIYYSQIVNDFQKGDIAEGYSVSREKKESFPLTVTSAQKNPTAFYLCASSMPWQGLIYNQPQHFGDGTRLSIL.

The genes are TRBV4-1 and TRBJ1-4; D unclear. The CDR3 has 13 amino acids. CDR1 and CDR2 (germline): MGHRA, YSYEKL. With 4 bases removed from V and 8 bases from J, the gap between germline ends came to 11 bases. The DNA of the CDR3 is TGCGCCAGCAGCCGACCGGTAGGGGAAAAACTGTTTTTT. Encoded protein: CASSRPVGEKLFF.

This clonotype occurred a few times. The CDR3 loop is CASTPDWTYEQYF. CDR3 in DNA: TGCGCCAGCACACCGGACTGGACCTACGAGCAGTACTTC. The chain employs TRBV5-1 and TRBJ2-7; tentative D call: TRBD2 (5 bases). Looked up from germline, CDR1 is SGHRS and CDR2 is YFSETQ. V was trimmed by 6 bases and J by 2 bases, leaving 12 bases between them. The CDR3 runs 13 residues.

This rearrangement joins TRBV20-1 to TRBJ2-4; 8 nucleotides line up with TRBD2. This CDR3 comprises 16 residues. With 5 bases clipped from V and 0 bases from J, the junction kept 9 bases outside the gene matches. The germline CDR1 and CDR2 sequences are DFQATT and SNEGSKA (reference sequence). The CDR3 loop is CSAGILAGLAKNIQYF. The CDR3 bases are TGCAGTGCTGGGATTCTAGCGGGCCTAGCCAAAAACATTCAGTACTTC.

The DNA for the CDR3 is TGTGCCAGCAGTTTTGGGGTTGGGAACTTCCACACAGATACGCAGTATTTT. Translating gives CASSFGVGNFHTDTQYF. V gene TRBV12-3 or TRBV12-4 combines with J gene TRBJ2-3; D not certain. CDR3 length: 17 amino acids. The V end lost 3 bases, the J end lost 2 bases, and 18 bases lay between the germline ends.

This clonotype was seen only a few times. The J gene is TRBJ1-4, the V gene TRBV5-4; D is possibly TRBD1 (6 bases). V lost 4 bases to trimming and J lost 3 bases, with 13 bases between them. CDR3 length equals 15 residues. The germline CDR1 and CDR2 sequences are SGHNT and YYREEE (reference sequence). CDR3 in amino acids: CASSDQGRANEKLFF. The DNA of the CDR3 is TGTGCCAGCAGCGACCAGGGGAGGGCTAATGAAAAACTGTTTTTT.

This clonotype has only a few counts. The rearrangement links TRBV7-2 to TRBJ2-2; unclear D gene. Germline loops: CDR1 SGHTA, CDR2 FQGNSA. The CDR3 spans 14 residues. The V and J ends lost 7 bases and 5 bases respectively, with 14 bases between them. CDR3 region: CASTSETETGELFF. As DNA, the CDR3 is TGTGCCAGCACCAGTGAGACGGAAACCGGGGAGCTGTTTTTT.

The chain carries TRBV5-5 and TRBJ2-5; 10 positions agree with TRBD1. Germline CDR1 is SGHKS and CDR2 is YYEKEE (reference sequence). J gave up 5 bases and V 0 bases, and 10 bases lay outside the gene matches. There are 17 residues in the CDR3. CDR3 amino acids: CASSLESGTGERETQYF. Here the CDR3 DNA reads TGTGCCAGCAGCTTGGAGAGTGGGACAGGGGAGAGGGAGACCCAGTACTTC.

As for this clonotype: A much larger clone differs by one base, so this may be a read error. The CDR3 is CASSLGGGAVETQYF. DNA for the CDR3: TGTGCCAGCAGCTTAGGCGGGGGGGCCGTTGAGACCCAGTACTTC. This chain uses TRBV7-3 with TRBJ2-5; 9 nucleotides match TRBD2. This CDR3 has 15 residues. With 2 bases clipped from V and 5 bases from J, the junction kept 6 bases outside the gene matches. CDR1 SGHTA and CDR2 FQGTGA come from the germline V gene.

For the CDR3, the DNA is TGTGCCATCAGGGAACCGGGACAGGGTCATGGCTACACCTTC. This codes for CAIREPGQGHGYTF. The chain recombines TRBV10-3 with TRBJ1-2; 9 bases map to TRBD1. The trim removed 6 bases at V and 6 bases at J, leaving 8 bases unmatched. Per the germline V gene, CDR1 is ENHRY and CDR2 is SYGVKD. CDR3 length: 14 residues.

There are a few counts of this clonotype. This chain uses TRBV2 with TRBJ2-3, with D unresolved. Germline V CDR1 and CDR2: SNHLY, FYNNEI. The V end was cut by 4 bases, the J end by 8 bases, with 19 bases between. The length of the CDR3 is 15 residues. CDR3 DNA: TGTGCCAGCAGTGGGATGGGGTTTATAAACGGTACGCAGTATTTT. It specifies CASSGMGFINGTQYF.

This chain joins TRBV7-9 and TRBJ1-4; D unclear. Trimming left V 1 base short and J 8 bases short, with 8 bases between. The CDR3 consists of 13 residues. Per germline, CDR1 SEHNR and CDR2 FQNEAQ (reference sequence). CDR3: CASSLVDGEKLFF. The CDR3 DNA reads as TGTGCCAGCAGCTTAGTCGACGGGGAAAAACTGTTTTTT.

This clonotype was counted a few times. The chain links TRBV15 to TRBJ2-5, with a possible D match to TRBD2 (6 bases). Trimming took off 8 bases at V and 2 bases at J, with 12 bases between the two ends. This CDR3 has 13 residues. Germline V gene lookup returns CDR1 LNHNV and CDR2 YYDKDF (reference sequence). The CDR3 loop reads CATRRGVQETQYF. DNA of the CDR3: TGTGCCACCCGACGCGGGGTTCAAGAGACCCAGTACTTC.

The chain joins TRBV3-1 to TRBJ2-1; a possible D gene is TRBD2 (6 bases). With 5 bases removed from V and 9 bases from J, the gap between germline ends came to 17 bases. Germline V gene data show CDR1 as LGHDT and CDR2 as YNNKEL (reference sequence). This CDR3 has 14 residues. CDR3 bases: TGTGCCAGCAGCGCTCGAGGCGGGGCCCCTGAGCAGTTCTTC. Its translation: CASSARGGAPEQFF.

A word on this clonotype: A much larger clone differs from this one at a single base, so this may be a read error. The V call is TRBV3-1, the J call TRBJ2-3; TRBD2 might be the D (5 bases). The CDR3 totals 13 residues. Germline CDR1 is LGHDT and CDR2 is YNNKEL (reference sequence). V was cut by 6 bases and J by 6 bases, with 13 bases left in between. CDR3 region: CASSRHGVDTQYF. The CDR3 coding sequence is TGTGCCAGCAGTCGCCACGGGGTGGATACGCAGTATTTT.

A few counts support this clonotype. V gene TRBV3-1 combines with J gene TRBJ1-2; perhaps TRBD1 as D (6 bases). The germline gives CDR1 LGHDT, CDR2 YNNKEL (reference sequence). CDR3 length: 14 amino acids. V shed 1 base and J shed 7 bases, with 13 bases lying between them. Here the CDR3 DNA reads TGTGCCAGCAGCCAAGGGAGTACAGGGCTTGGCTACACCTTC. It specifies CASSQGSTGLGYTF.